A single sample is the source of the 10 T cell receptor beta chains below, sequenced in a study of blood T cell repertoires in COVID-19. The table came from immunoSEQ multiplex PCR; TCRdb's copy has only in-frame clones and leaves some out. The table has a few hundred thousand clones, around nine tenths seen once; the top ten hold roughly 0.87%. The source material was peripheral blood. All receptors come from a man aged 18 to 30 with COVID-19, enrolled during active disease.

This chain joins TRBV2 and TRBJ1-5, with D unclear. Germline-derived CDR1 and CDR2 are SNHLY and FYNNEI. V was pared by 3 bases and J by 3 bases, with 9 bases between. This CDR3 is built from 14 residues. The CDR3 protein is CASSESQINQPQHF. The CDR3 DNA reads TGTGCCAGCAGTGAGTCACAGATCAATCAGCCCCAGCATTTT.

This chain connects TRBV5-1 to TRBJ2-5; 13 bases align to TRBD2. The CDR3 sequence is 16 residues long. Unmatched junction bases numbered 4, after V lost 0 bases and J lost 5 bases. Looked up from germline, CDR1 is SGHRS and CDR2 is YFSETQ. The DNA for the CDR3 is TGCGCCAGCAGCTTGGAACTAGCGGGAGGGCGGGAGACCCAGTACTTC. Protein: CASSLELAGGRETQYF.

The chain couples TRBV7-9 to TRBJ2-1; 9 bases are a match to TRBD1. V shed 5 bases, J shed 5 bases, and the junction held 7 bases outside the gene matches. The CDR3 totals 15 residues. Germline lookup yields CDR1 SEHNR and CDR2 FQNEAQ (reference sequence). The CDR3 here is CASSRTGQGNNEQFF. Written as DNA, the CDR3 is TGTGCCAGCAGCCGTACGGGACAGGGCAACAATGAGCAGTTCTTC.

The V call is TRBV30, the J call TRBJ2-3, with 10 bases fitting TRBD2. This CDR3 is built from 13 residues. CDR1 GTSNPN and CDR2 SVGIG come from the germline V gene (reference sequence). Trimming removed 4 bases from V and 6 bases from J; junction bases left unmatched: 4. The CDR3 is CAWTVSGRDTQYF. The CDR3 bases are TGTGCCTGGACGGTTAGCGGGAGGGATACGCAGTATTTT.

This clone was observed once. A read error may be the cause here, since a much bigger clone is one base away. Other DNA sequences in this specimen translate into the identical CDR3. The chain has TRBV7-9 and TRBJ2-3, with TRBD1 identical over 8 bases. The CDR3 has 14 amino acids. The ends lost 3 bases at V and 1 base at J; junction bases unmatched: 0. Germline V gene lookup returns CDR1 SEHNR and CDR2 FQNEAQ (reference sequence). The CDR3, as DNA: TGTGCCAGCAGCTTGGACAGGGGCACAGATACGCAGTATTTT. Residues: CASSLDRGTDTQYF.

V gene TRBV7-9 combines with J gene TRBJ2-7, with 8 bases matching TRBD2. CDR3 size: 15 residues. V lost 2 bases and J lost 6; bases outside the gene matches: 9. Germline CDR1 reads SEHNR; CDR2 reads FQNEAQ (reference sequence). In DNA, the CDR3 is TGTGCCAGCAGCTTATTGGCGGGAGGCCCAGCCGAGCAGTACTTC. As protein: CASSLLAGGPAEQYF.

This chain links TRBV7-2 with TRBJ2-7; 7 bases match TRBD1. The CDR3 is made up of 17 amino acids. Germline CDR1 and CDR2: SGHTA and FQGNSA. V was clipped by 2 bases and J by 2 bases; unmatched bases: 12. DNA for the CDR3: TGTGCCAGCAGCTTATTCCTTAACAGGGGTCCTACCTACGAGCAGTACTTC. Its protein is CASSLFLNRGPTYEQYF.

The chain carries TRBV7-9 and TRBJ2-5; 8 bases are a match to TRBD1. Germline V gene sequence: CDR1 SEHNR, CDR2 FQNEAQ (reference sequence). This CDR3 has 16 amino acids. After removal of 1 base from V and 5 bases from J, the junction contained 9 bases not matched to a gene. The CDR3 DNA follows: TGTGCCAGCAGCTTAGTGGCAGGGGGCCTTGGGGAGACCCAGTACTTC. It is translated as CASSLVAGGLGETQYF.

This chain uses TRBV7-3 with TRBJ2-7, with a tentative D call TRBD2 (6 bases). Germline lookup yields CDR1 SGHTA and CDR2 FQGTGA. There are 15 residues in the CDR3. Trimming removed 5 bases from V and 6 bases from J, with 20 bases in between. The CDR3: CASSPTPGLPVEQYF. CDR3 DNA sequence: TGTGCCAGCAGCCCCACCCCGGGACTCCCTGTCGAGCAGTACTTC.

The CDR3 spells CASSFLHSSYEQYF. The CDR3 DNA reads as TGTGCCAGCAGCTTCCTCCATAGCTCCTACGAGCAGTACTTC. The chain combines TRBV5-6 with TRBJ2-7; the D is unclear. The CDR3 extends over 14 amino acids. Germline lookup yields CDR1 SGHDT and CDR2 YYEEEE. Trimming removed 2 bases at V and 0 bases at J, with 9 bases between.